The next 21 T cell receptor beta chains were all read from a single sample in a study of cytomegalovirus exposure and HLA in healthy donors. Vbeta (60) and Jbeta (13) primers were used in the PCR. Sequencing was performed with immunoSEQ multiplex PCR; in TCRdb, only in-frame clones are kept and a portion is missing. The data contain roughly 130,000 clones, around three quarters of them singletons. Sequencing was performed on PBMCs. The receptors were gathered from a male donor in good health and CMV-seronegative.

This rearrangement joins TRBV27 to TRBJ1-1, with D tentatively TRBD1 (5 bases). Trimming took off 6 bases at V and 2 bases at J, with 10 bases between the two ends. The germline V gene encodes CDR1 MNHEY and CDR2 SMNVEV (reference sequence). CDR3 length equals 13 residues. The CDR3 region has the DNA TGTGCCAGCAGCGGACGGACAAACACTGAAGCTTTCTTT. This translates into CASSGRTNTEAFF.

This chain links TRBV5-4 with TRBJ2-3; 11 positions agree with TRBD1. The CDR3 extends over 16 amino acids. Germline lookup yields CDR1 SGHNT and CDR2 YYREEE (reference sequence). J lost 5 bases, V lost 4 bases, and 9 bases had no gene match. This chain's CDR3 is CASSLPFGTGGDTQYF. CDR3 in DNA: TGTGCCAGCAGCCTGCCTTTTGGGACAGGGGGAGATACGCAGTATTTT.

The V gene is TRBV30, the J gene TRBJ1-1, with D perhaps TRBD1 (5 bases). CDR1 and CDR2 from the germline V gene are GTSNPN and SVGIG (reference sequence). This CDR3 is built from 13 residues. Trimming took 2 bases from V and 3 from J, leaving 10 bases between them. CDR3 amino acids: CAWSFQGYTEAFF. The CDR3 coding sequence is TGTGCCTGGAGTTTCCAGGGATACACTGAAGCTTTCTTT. Combining the CDR3 with reference TRBV30 and TRBJ1-1 gives the whole variable domain SQTIHQWPATLVQPVGSPLSLECTVEGTSNPNLYWYRQAAGRGLQLLFYSVGIGQISSEVPQNLSASRPQDRQFILSSKKLLLSDSGFYLCAWSFQGYTEAFFGQGTRLTVV.

The chain has TRBV5-1 and TRBJ1-1; D possibly corresponds to TRBD1 (5 bases). The ends were cut back, 1 base at V and 6 bases at J, with 31 bases in the middle. The CDR3 has 20 residues. CDR1 is SGHRS and CDR2 is YFSETQ in the germline V gene. CDR3 nucleotides: TGCGCCAGCAGCTTGTTAGGGAGGATCCCGGGGCAACAGCGAACCGCTGAAGCTTTCTTT. Translation: CASSLLGRIPGQQRTAEAFF.

With regard to this clone: Germline and junction disagree at one end, which may indicate a read error. The J gene is TRBJ2-4, the V gene TRBV7-6; 10 bases are a match to TRBD2. This CDR3 contains 15 residues. Germline V CDR1 and CDR2: SGHVS, FNYEAQ. CDR3 protein: CASSLLAGVKNSQYF. In nucleotides, the CDR3 is TGTGCCAGCAGCTTGCTAGCGGGGGTCAAAAACAGTCAGTACTTC.

The V and J genes are TRBV27 and TRBJ1-3; D remains ambiguous. Between the trimmed V and J ends, which lost 6 bases and 0 bases, there was a span of 6 bases. There are 13 residues in the CDR3. Germline lookup yields CDR1 MNHEY and CDR2 SMNVEV (reference sequence). CDR3 region: CASRPSSGNTIYF. CDR3 bases: TGTGCCAGCAGACCGAGCTCTGGAAACACCATATATTTT.

The CDR3 DNA is TGTGCCAGCTCACCACCTGGCAGGGGCTACTCCTACGAGCAGTACTTC. Translating it yields CASSPPGRGYSYEQYF. The chain has TRBV18 and TRBJ2-7, with D perhaps TRBD1 (6 bases). Trimming took 0 bases from V and 0 from J, leaving 12 bases between them. CDR1 is KGHSH and CDR2 is LQKENI in the germline V gene. The CDR3 contains 16 residues.

The rearrangement links TRBV18 to TRBJ2-1; 11 nucleotides align to TRBD1. V was pared by 0 bases and J by 6 bases, with 4 bases of the junction left unmatched. CDR3 length equals 16 residues. The germline gives CDR1 KGHSH, CDR2 LQKENI. The CDR3 nucleotides are TGTGCCAGCTCACCACCGGACAGGGGGCTTTTCAATGAGCAGTTCTTC. It translates to CASSPPDRGLFNEQFF.

V and J are TRBV28 and TRBJ2-2; 8 bases align to TRBD1. V dropped 6 bases and J dropped 6; count of bases not matched to a gene: 9. The CDR3 loop spans 15 amino acids. Germline V gene data show CDR1 as MDHEN and CDR2 as SYDVKM. Here the CDR3 reads CASRLDRVGAGELFF. CDR3 coding DNA: TGTGCCAGCAGGTTGGACAGGGTAGGGGCCGGGGAGCTGTTTTTT.

The chain employs TRBV4-1 and TRBJ1-1, with 7 bases identical to TRBD1. After removal of 5 bases from V and 4 bases from J, the junction contained 7 bases not matched to a gene. Germline V gene data show CDR1 as MGHRA and CDR2 as YSYEKL. This CDR3 is 14 amino acids long. The CDR3 nucleotides are TGCGCCAGCAGCGAACAGGGGCACGGCACTGAAGCTTTCTTT. It translates to CASSEQGHGTEAFF.

This clone was recorded a few times. The chain employs TRBV12-5 and TRBJ2-7, with 9 bases matching TRBD1. This CDR3 spans 16 amino acids. Germline loops: CDR1 LGHNT, CDR2 FRNRAP. Trimming cost V 2 bases and J 2 bases; bases outside gene matches: 7. CDR3: CASGLTTGTGTYEQYF. The CDR3 nucleotides read TGTGCTAGTGGTTTGACGACCGGGACAGGGACCTACGAGCAGTACTTC.

The chain recombines TRBV7-9 with TRBJ1-2; 8 positions agree with TRBD1. The V gene's germline CDR1 is SEHNR and CDR2 FQNEAQ (reference sequence). There are 14 residues in the CDR3. Trimming at V came to 5 bases and at J to 4 bases, leaving 6 bases not matched to a gene. DNA of the CDR3: TGTGCCAGCAGCAACCGACAGGGGTTCTATGGCTACACCTTC. Translation: CASSNRQGFYGYTF.

The genes are TRBV19 and TRBJ1-1, with TRBD1 identical over 9 bases. Germline lookup yields CDR1 LNHDA and CDR2 SQIVND (reference sequence). This CDR3 has 14 residues. The ends lost 3 bases at V and 10 bases at J; junction bases unmatched: 9. In DNA form, the CDR3 reads TGTGCCAGTAGTATGGGACAGGGAACACTAGGAGCTTTCTTT. It translates to CASSMGQGTLGAFF.

The chain has TRBV7-2 and TRBJ2-7, with TRBD1 matching 8 bases. Germline loops: CDR1 SGHTA, CDR2 FQGNSA. The junction had 5 bases not matched to a gene; V was cut back by 4 bases and J by 3 bases. The CDR3 has 14 amino acids. DNA for the CDR3: TGTGCCAGCAGCTACGCGGACAGGGTCTACGAGCAGTACTTC. Its protein product is CASSYADRVYEQYF.

The chain carries TRBV10-3 and TRBJ2-2; unclear D gene. Germline V CDR1 and CDR2: ENHRY, SYGVKD. Trimming removed 10 bases from V and 1 base from J, with 13 bases in between. This CDR3 is built from 14 residues. Here the CDR3 DNA reads TGTGCCACCATGAAGAACAGGAACACCGGGGAGCTGTTTTTT. Encoded protein: CATMKNRNTGELFF.

The rearrangement joins TRBV19 to TRBJ1-1, with D unclear. The V end was cut by 3 bases, the J end by 11 bases, with 10 bases between. Germline assignment: CDR1 LNHDA and CDR2 SQIVND (reference sequence). This CDR3 has 11 amino acids. The DNA of the CDR3 is TGTGCCAGTAGTATTGTGACAAAGGCTTTCTTT. Translating gives CASSIVTKAFF.

This clone is a singleton in its sample. CDR3 residues: CASSPTSGGTTDTQYF. CDR3 in DNA: TGTGCCAGCTCACCAACTAGCGGGGGCACCACAGATACGCAGTATTTT. The chain joins TRBV18 to TRBJ2-3, with 11 bases identical to TRBD2. Germline lookup yields CDR1 KGHSH and CDR2 LQKENI. The CDR3 sequence is 16 residues long. V dropped 2 bases and J dropped 2; count of bases not matched to a gene: 3.

As to this clone: This sample also contains other DNA sequences that code for the same CDR3. The V call is TRBV6-6, the J call TRBJ1-1, with 7 bases identical to TRBD1. J lost 2 bases, V lost 2 bases, and 2 bases had no gene match. CDR3 size: 14 residues. The germline gives CDR1 MNHNY, CDR2 SVGAGI (reference sequence). CDR3 in DNA: TGTGCCAGCAGTTACCGACAGGGAAACACTGAAGCTTTCTTT. This sequence encodes CASSYRQGNTEAFF.

The chain is built from TRBV27 and TRBJ1-2, with D perhaps matching TRBD1 (5 bases). In germline, CDR1 is MNHEY, CDR2 SMNVEV (reference sequence). Trimming pared 2 bases from V and 4 bases from J, leaving 20 bases between. The CDR3 loop spans 17 amino acids. CDR3 loop: CASSLSVAGGSLYGYTF. DNA for the CDR3: TGTGCCAGCAGTTTAAGCGTGGCGGGGGGATCCCTCTATGGCTACACCTTC.

The gene calls are TRBV7-9 and TRBJ1-1; D ambiguous. Trimming shortened V by 3 bases and J by 6 bases, and 20 bases separated the two germline ends. CDR3 size: 16 residues. The germline CDR1 and CDR2 sequences are SEHNR and FQNEAQ (reference sequence). Written as DNA, the CDR3 is TGTGCCAGCAGCTTGGTAGACCACCGGGAGCACCCTGAAGCTTTCTTT. It codes for CASSLVDHREHPEAFF.

The rearrangement joins TRBV28 to TRBJ2-5; a possible D gene is TRBD2 (6 bases). The germline V gene has CDR1 MDHEN and CDR2 SYDVKM. V lost 6 bases to trimming and J lost 5 bases, with 7 bases between them. The length of the CDR3 is 11 residues. DNA of the CDR3: TGTGCCAGCAGCCGGGGGGAGACCCAGTACTTC. Its translation: CASSRGETQYF.